Included here is one T cell receptor beta chain sequence, with context. As yet, its antigen is unknown. Libraries were prepared by immunoSEQ multiplex PCR; TCRdb keeps only in-frame clonotypes and omits some of them. The data contain some 170,000 clones, 80% to 90% of them singletons. Trimming removed 3 bases from V and 4 bases from J, with 9 bases in between. The CDR3 is 13 residues long. The germline gives CDR1 MNHEY, CDR2 SMNVEV (reference sequence). This specimen belongs to a study of T cell responses to AZD1222 COVID-19 vaccine. Whole-study results and caveats: Clonal diversity may have been underestimated in mostly white British donors. Among AZD1222 vaccinees, only 5 or 6 were seropositive at baseline. Repertoire collection took place solely once the T cell response had peaked.

The clonotype comes from an adult who received the MenACWY meningococcal vaccine as a control. The sequencing used peripheral blood, collected 28 days after the second dose of the MenACWY control vaccine. V usage is TRBV27 and J usage is TRBJ1-2, with D tentatively TRBD1 (6 bases). The CDR3 region has the DNA TGTGCCAGCAGTTTGACAGGCCCCTATGGCTACACCTTC. Amino acid sequence: CASSLTGPYGYTF.